Each of the 13 T cell receptor beta chains below was sequenced from the same sample in a study of cytomegalovirus exposure and HLA in healthy donors. 60 Vbeta and 13 Jbeta primers were used in PCR. Sequencing used immunoSEQ multiplex PCR; TCRdb keeps in-frame clones, though not all of them. This repertoire includes tens of thousands of clones. The sample comprised PBMCs. These receptors were obtained from a male donor in good health and CMV-seropositive.

The rearrangement uses TRBV18 and TRBJ1-1, with D tentatively TRBD1 (5 bases). Germline loops: CDR1 KGHSH, CDR2 LQKENI. V lost 2 bases, J lost 2 bases, and 15 bases lay in between. The CDR3 has 16 amino acids. Here the CDR3 reads CASSPSSRRGNTEAFF. The DNA of the CDR3 is TGTGCCAGCTCACCAAGCAGCCGGAGGGGAAACACTGAAGCTTTCTTT.

This rearrangement joins TRBV5-6 to TRBJ1-2; 11 positions agree with TRBD1. CDR1 SGHDT and CDR2 YYEEEE come from the germline V gene. The ends lost 2 bases at V and 8 bases at J; junction bases unmatched: 5. The CDR3 totals 14 residues. CDR3 sequence reads: CASSLGQGAGGYTF. In nucleotides, the CDR3 is TGTGCCAGCAGCTTAGGACAGGGGGCTGGGGGCTACACCTTC.

This sequence joins TRBV30 and TRBJ2-6; maybe TRBD1 (5 bases). The CDR3 spans 18 residues. CDR1 is GTSNPN and CDR2 is SVGIG in the germline V gene (reference sequence). V lost 0 bases and J 0 bases, leaving 15 bases between the germline ends. The DNA for the CDR3 is TGTGCCTGGAGTGTACTGGCAGGGTTGGCCTCTGGGGCCAACGTCCTGACTTTC. This gives the protein CAWSVLAGLASGANVLTF.

Concerning this clone itself: The sample holds other DNA sequences that translate to the same CDR3. DNA of the CDR3: TGCGCCAGCAGCTTAGGACAGGGAGGTGAGACCCAGTACTTC. Translated, it gives CASSLGQGGETQYF. The chain has TRBV5-1 and TRBJ2-5, with 8 nucleotides matching TRBD1. Germline lookup yields CDR1 SGHRS and CDR2 YFSETQ. J lost 5 bases, V lost 2 bases, and 5 bases had no gene match. This CDR3 is 14 amino acids long.

The rearrangement uses TRBV5-1 and TRBJ2-1; 13 nucleotides align to TRBD2. V lost 4 bases and J lost 8; bases outside the gene matches: 3. Germline CDR1 reads SGHRS; CDR2 reads YFSETQ. The CDR3 runs to 14 residues. The CDR3 DNA follows: TGCGCCAGCAGCGCCGGGACTAGCGGGGATGAGCAGTTCTTC. Translated, it gives CASSAGTSGDEQFF.

The chain recombines TRBV6-6 with TRBJ1-1; D is perhaps TRBD1 (6 bases). The V gene's germline CDR1 is MNHNY and CDR2 SVGAGI (reference sequence). This CDR3 is built from 14 residues. Trimming stripped 7 bases from V and 3 bases from J, with 15 bases between. In nucleotides, the CDR3 is TGTGCCAGCAATTCTAGGGGGAGGGACACTGAAGCTTTCTTT. Protein: CASNSRGRDTEAFF.

The chain has TRBV6-5 and TRBJ2-3, with 10 nucleotides matching TRBD2. The germline V gene has CDR1 MNHEY and CDR2 SVGAGI. Trimming removed 8 bases from V and 4 bases from J; junction bases left unmatched: 6. The CDR3 has 14 amino acids. The CDR3 region is CASGLAGGADTQYF. CDR3 nucleotide sequence: TGTGCCAGCGGCTTAGCGGGAGGCGCAGATACGCAGTATTTT.

The chain combines TRBV6-1 with TRBJ1-1, with a tentative D call TRBD1 (6 bases). Trimming cost V 2 bases and J 3 bases, with 16 bases left between them. This CDR3 comprises 16 residues. Looked up from germline, CDR1 is MNHNS and CDR2 is SASEGT. The CDR3 here is CASSETVVGADTEAFF. In DNA form, the CDR3 reads TGTGCCAGCAGTGAAACGGTGGTGGGGGCGGACACTGAAGCTTTCTTT.

The chain employs TRBV25-1 and TRBJ1-5, with D perhaps matching TRBD1 (6 bases). V was shortened by 2 bases and J by 5 bases, with 10 bases between the two germline ends. CDR1 and CDR2 from the germline V gene are MGHDK and SYGVNS. This CDR3 has 14 amino acids. The CDR3 sequence is CASSERGADQPQHF. DNA of the CDR3: TGTGCCAGCAGTGAACGGGGGGCGGATCAGCCCCAGCATTTT.

The rearrangement links TRBV18 to TRBJ2-7, with D unresolved. V was trimmed by 4 bases and J by 5 bases, leaving 15 bases between them. CDR3 length: 14 amino acids. The germline gives CDR1 KGHSH, CDR2 LQKENI. CDR3 sequence: CASSHPVKPHEQYF. In nucleotides, the CDR3 is TGTGCCAGCTCACACCCGGTTAAGCCTCACGAGCAGTACTTC.

This chain links TRBV5-1 with TRBJ1-4; 9 bases are a match to TRBD1. Trimming took 4 bases from V and 6 from J; bases not matched to a gene: 4. Germline CDR1 reads SGHRS; CDR2 reads YFSETQ. CDR3 length: 14 amino acids. The CDR3 DNA follows: TGCGCCAGCAGCCGGACAGGGGATTATGAAAAACTGTTTTTT. This translates into CASSRTGDYEKLFF. The variable domain in full, with the rest retrieved from reference TRBV5-1 and TRBJ1-4, is KAGVTQTPRYLIKTRGQQVTLSCSPISGHRSVSWYQQTPGQGLQFLFEYFSETQRNKGNFPGRFSGRQFSNSRSEMNVSTLELGDSALYLCASSRTGDYEKLFFGSGTQLSVL.

The chain couples TRBV7-8 to TRBJ1-5, with 9 bases fitting TRBD1. This CDR3 contains 15 residues. CDR1 and CDR2 (germline): SGHVS, FQNEAQ. Unmatched junction bases numbered 8, after V lost 5 bases and J lost 6 bases. This chain's CDR3 is CASSHRDRVVQPQHF. CDR3 nucleotide sequence: TGTGCCAGCAGCCACCGGGACAGGGTGGTTCAGCCCCAGCATTTT.

Written as DNA, the CDR3 is TGCAGCGTGGCCCCCGGGACAGCCGAAGCTTTCTTT. Translation: CSVAPGTAEAFF. The rearrangement joins TRBV29-1 to TRBJ1-1, with 7 nucleotides matching TRBD1. Germline V lookup: CDR1 SQVTM, CDR2 ANQGSEA. The CDR3 runs to 12 residues. J gave up 8 bases and V 6 bases, and 9 bases lay outside the gene matches.